The rows below give T cell receptor beta chains drawn from one sample of a study of OX40 agonist ivuxolimab in advanced cancers. TCRdb's copy holds only in-frame clones and misses some; the assay was immunoSEQ multiplex PCR. The repertoire consists of approximately 47,000 clones, with 80% to 95% occurring once and the leading ten covering 6% to 8%. Sequenced here: CD4+ or CD8+ T cells sorted from blood, sampled in a trial of the OX40 agonist ivuxolimab. Receptor source: an adult with an advanced solid tumor such as melanoma, head and neck, liver or kidney cancer. The CDR3 runs from the conserved cysteine through the conserved F or W. The order of the fields is clone size, D gene, J gene, V gene, CDR3 protein, CDR3 DNA. D genes are given only for firm matches. Rows may omit the clone size; those that give it use once, few, many or a size class.

NA | NA | TRBJ1-2 | TRBV10-2 | CASSLDEGGALGYTF | TGCGCCAGCAGTCTGGATGAGGGGGGCGCCTTGGGCTACACCTTC
once | NA | TRBJ2-1 | TRBV4-1 | CASSQEWRGSLSEQFF | TGCGCCAGCAGCCAAGAATGGAGGGGGTCATTGTCTGAGCAGTTCTTC
once | NA | TRBJ2-3 | TRBV5-1 | CASSPTGLEDTQYF | TGCGCCAGCAGCCCGACAGGACTAGAAGATACGCAGTATTTT
NA | TRBD1 | TRBJ2-1 | TRBV5-5 | CASSSDRGSYNEQFF | TGTGCCAGCAGCTCAGACAGGGGTTCCTACAATGAGCAGTTCTTC
NA | NA | TRBJ1-1 | TRBV18 | CASSPESRGGTEAFF | TGTGCCAGCTCACCCGAGAGTCGGGGGGGGACTGAAGCTTTCTTT
NA | NA | TRBJ2-2 | TRBV29-1 | CSVGGATGELFF | TGCAGCGTTGGGGGGGCAACCGGGGAGCTGTTTTTT
once | TRBD1 | TRBJ1-2 | TRBV27 | CASSPSGGGGYGYTF | TGTGCCAGCAGCCCTTCGGGAGGGGGCGGGTATGGCTACACCTTC
NA | TRBD1 | TRBJ2-1 | TRBV7-8 | CASSSRDSQTSYNEQFF | TGTGCCAGCAGCTCCCGGGACAGCCAAACTTCCTACAATGAGCAGTTCTTC
NA | NA | TRBJ1-2 | TRBV30 | CAWSVGASGGYTF | TGTGCCTGGAGTGTAGGTGCCTCCGGGGGCTACACCTTC
NA | NA | TRBJ2-5 | TRBV7-8 | CASSLVEETQYF | TGTGCCAGCAGCTTAGTGGAAGAGACCCAGTACTTC
NA | NA | TRBJ1-2 | TRBV10-3 | CAISDEVLSLYGYTF | TGTGCCATCAGTGATGAGGTCCTTTCACTCTATGGCTACACCTTC
NA | NA | TRBJ1-1 | TRBV4-1 | CASSQRISRIPSTEAFF | TGCGCCAGCAGCCAAAGAATCTCCCGAATCCCCTCCACTGAAGCTTTCTTT
medium-sized | TRBD2 | TRBJ2-1 | TRBV6-4 | CASSDSAGDNNEQFF | TGTGCCAGCAGTGACTCCGCGGGGGATAACAATGAGCAGTTCTTC
NA | NA | TRBJ2-1 | TRBV4-2 | CASSQEARDEQFF | TGTGCCAGCAGCCAAGAGGCGAGGGATGAGCAGTTCTTC
NA | NA | TRBJ1-4 | TRBV7-8 | CASSTRDGTNEKLFF | TGTGCCAGCAGCACGCGGGACGGAACTAATGAAAAACTGTTTTTT
NA | TRBD1 | TRBJ1-2 | TRBV28 | CASSWDRAYGYTF | TGTGCCAGCAGTTGGGACAGGGCCTATGGCTACACCTTC
once | NA | TRBJ2-5 | TRBV11-2 | CASSFGGEETQYF | TGTGCCAGCAGCTTCGGCGGGGAAGAGACCCAGTACTTC
NA | TRBD1 | TRBJ1-6 | TRBV4-1 | CASSQEGTGWNSPLHF | TGCGCCAGCAGCCAAGAAGGGACAGGGTGGAATTCACCCCTCCACTTT
NA | TRBD1 | TRBJ2-3 | TRBV29-1 | CSVENPPWTGDYTDTQYF | TGCAGCGTTGAAAATCCCCCCTGGACAGGGGATTATACAGATACGCAGTATTTT
NA | NA | TRBJ1-1 | TRBV27 | CATRLAGYNTEAFF | TGTGCCACCAGATTAGCGGGGTACAACACTGAAGCTTTCTTT
NA | TRBD1 | TRBJ1-1 | TRBV5-4 | CASSGTGGRTEAFF | TGTGCCAGCAGCGGGACAGGGGGAAGGACTGAAGCTTTCTTT
once | TRBD1 | TRBJ1-4 | TRBV6-6 | CASSEGQTEEKLFF | TGTGCCAGCAGTGAGGGACAGACGGAGGAAAAACTGTTTTTT
NA | TRBD1 | TRBJ1-6 | TRBV7-9 | CASSFRDRAFSPLHF | TGTGCCAGCAGCTTCCGGGACAGGGCCTTTTCACCCCTCCACTTT
NA | NA | TRBJ1-1 | TRBV5-1 | CASSFPGNTEAFF | TGCGCCAGCAGCTTCCCGGGAAACACTGAAGCTTTCTTT
NA | NA | TRBJ2-3 | TRBV19 | CASQGHTDTQYF | TGTGCCAGTCAGGGACACACAGATACGCAGTATTTT
NA | NA | TRBJ1-1 | TRBV11-3 | CASSLRQNTEAFF | TGTGCCAGCAGCTTAAGACAGAACACTGAAGCTTTCTTT
NA | NA | TRBJ1-2 | TRBV27 | CASSLSQRGFYGYTF | TGTGCCAGCAGTTTGTCTCAAAGGGGCTTCTATGGCTACACCTTC
NA | TRBD1 | TRBJ1-1 | TRBV6-5 | CASSSTGVNTEAFF | TGTGCCAGCAGTTCGACAGGGGTGAACACTGAAGCTTTCTTT
NA | NA | TRBJ1-2 | TRBV2 | CASSEVGSTNYGYTF | TGTGCCAGCAGTGAGGTTGGTAGCACAAACTATGGCTACACCTTC
once | TRBD1 | TRBJ2-3 | TRBV4-1 | CASSPTQGARGGTDTQYF | TGCGCCAGCAGCCCGACGCAGGGGGCGAGGGGGGGCACAGATACGCAGTATTTT
NA | NA | TRBJ1-1 | TRBV6-5 | CASSYSRGQNTEAFF | TGTGCCAGCAGTTACTCGAGGGGACAGAACACTGAAGCTTTCTTT
NA | NA | TRBJ2-1 | TRBV10-3 | CAISESTQGHYNEQFF | TGTGCCATCAGTGAGTCGACCCAGGGGCACTACAATGAGCAGTTCTTC
NA | NA | TRBJ1-1 | TRBV5-1 | CASAGTRQVF | TGCGCCAGCGCTGGGACCCGACAAGTTTTT
NA | NA | TRBJ1-1 | TRBV5-8 | CASSWALGTEAFF | TGTGCCAGCAGCTGGGCCCTGGGGACTGAAGCTTTCTTT
NA | NA | TRBJ1-1 | TRBV5-6 | CASSLGTNTEAFF | TGTGCCAGCAGCTTGGGGACGAACACTGAAGCTTTCTTT
few | NA | TRBJ2-3 | TRBV19 | CASSIIGLTDTQYF | TGTGCCAGTAGTATCATCGGCTTAACAGATACGCAGTATTTT
NA | TRBD1 | TRBJ2-7 | TRBV27 | CASSQTGTGDSEQYF | TGTGCCAGCAGCCAGACCGGGACAGGGGATTCCGAGCAGTACTTC
once | NA | TRBJ2-4 | TRBV6-5 | CASSPFLEGRIQYF | TGTGCCAGCAGCCCCTTCTTAGAGGGTCGCATTCAGTACTTC
NA | NA | TRBJ2-1 | TRBV19 | CASSIEDLPYNEQFF | TGTGCCAGTAGTATAGAAGACTTACCCTACAATGAGCAGTTCTTC
NA | NA | TRBJ1-5 | TRBV15 | CATSSWKSNQPQHF | TGTGCCACCAGCAGCTGGAAAAGCAATCAGCCCCAGCATTTT
NA | TRBD1 | TRBJ1-5 | TRBV6-1 | CASSAWTGQPQHF | TGTGCCAGCAGTGCCTGGACAGGGCAGCCCCAGCATTTT
NA | NA | TRBJ1-1 | TRBV2 | CASSDGTEAFF | TGTGCCAGCAGTGACGGTACTGAAGCTTTCTTT
NA | NA | TRBJ1-1 | TRBV27 | CATKPYGGTEAFF | TGTGCCACCAAACCCTATGGGGGGACTGAAGCTTTCTTT
NA | NA | TRBJ2-2 | TRBV6-5 | CASSYSTGELFF | TGTGCCAGCAGTTACTCGACCGGGGAGCTGTTTTTT